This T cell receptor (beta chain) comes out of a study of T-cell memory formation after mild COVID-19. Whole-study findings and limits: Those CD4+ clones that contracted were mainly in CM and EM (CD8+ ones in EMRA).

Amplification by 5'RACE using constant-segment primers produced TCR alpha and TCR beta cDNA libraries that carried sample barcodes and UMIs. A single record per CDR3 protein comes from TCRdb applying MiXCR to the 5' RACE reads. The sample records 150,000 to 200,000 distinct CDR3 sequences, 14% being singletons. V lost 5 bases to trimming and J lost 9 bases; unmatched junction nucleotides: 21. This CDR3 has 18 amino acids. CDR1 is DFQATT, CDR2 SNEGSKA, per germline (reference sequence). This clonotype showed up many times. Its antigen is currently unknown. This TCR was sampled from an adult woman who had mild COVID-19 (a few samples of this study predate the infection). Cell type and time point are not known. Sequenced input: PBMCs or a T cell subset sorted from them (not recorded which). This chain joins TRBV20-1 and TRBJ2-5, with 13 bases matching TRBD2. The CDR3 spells CSAFGLAGATVSLRAQYF. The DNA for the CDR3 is TGCAGTGCTTTTGGACTAGCGGGGGCCACTGTGAGTCTGAGAGCCCAGTACTTC.